The clone carrying this TCR beta chain was seen just once. As originally analysed: How many nucleated cells were present was estimated from reference gene primer amplification. Method: immunoSEQ multiplex PCR; TCRdb's copy keeps in-frame clones and lacks some. From that table come the V and J calls and clone size; the DNA was used to work out D and trimming. The data hold 200,000 or so clones, with 84% observed a single time. This sample is part of a study of blood T cell repertoires in COVID-19. Across the whole study: Samples representing acute and convalescent COVID-19 were sourced from the United States, Italy and Spain.

Input material: peripheral blood. This receptor was taken from a woman aged 70 to 79 with active or convalescent COVID-19.

In DNA, the CDR3 is TGTGCCAGCAGCGTTCGGGCGAACACCGGGGAGCTGTTTTTT. It specifies CASSVRANTGELFF. The V call is TRBV9, the J call TRBJ2-2, with D hard to call. CDR1 is SGDLS and CDR2 is YYNGEE in the germline V gene. V was pared by 2 bases and J by 0 bases, with 5 bases between. CDR3 length equals 14 residues. The whole variable domain, remainder taken from reference TRBV9 and TRBJ2-2, is DSGVTQTPKHLITATGQRVTLRCSPRSGDLSVYWYQQSLDQGLQFLIQYYNGEERAKGNILERFSAQQFPDLHSELNLSSLELGDSALYFCASSVRANTGELFFGEGSRLTVL.